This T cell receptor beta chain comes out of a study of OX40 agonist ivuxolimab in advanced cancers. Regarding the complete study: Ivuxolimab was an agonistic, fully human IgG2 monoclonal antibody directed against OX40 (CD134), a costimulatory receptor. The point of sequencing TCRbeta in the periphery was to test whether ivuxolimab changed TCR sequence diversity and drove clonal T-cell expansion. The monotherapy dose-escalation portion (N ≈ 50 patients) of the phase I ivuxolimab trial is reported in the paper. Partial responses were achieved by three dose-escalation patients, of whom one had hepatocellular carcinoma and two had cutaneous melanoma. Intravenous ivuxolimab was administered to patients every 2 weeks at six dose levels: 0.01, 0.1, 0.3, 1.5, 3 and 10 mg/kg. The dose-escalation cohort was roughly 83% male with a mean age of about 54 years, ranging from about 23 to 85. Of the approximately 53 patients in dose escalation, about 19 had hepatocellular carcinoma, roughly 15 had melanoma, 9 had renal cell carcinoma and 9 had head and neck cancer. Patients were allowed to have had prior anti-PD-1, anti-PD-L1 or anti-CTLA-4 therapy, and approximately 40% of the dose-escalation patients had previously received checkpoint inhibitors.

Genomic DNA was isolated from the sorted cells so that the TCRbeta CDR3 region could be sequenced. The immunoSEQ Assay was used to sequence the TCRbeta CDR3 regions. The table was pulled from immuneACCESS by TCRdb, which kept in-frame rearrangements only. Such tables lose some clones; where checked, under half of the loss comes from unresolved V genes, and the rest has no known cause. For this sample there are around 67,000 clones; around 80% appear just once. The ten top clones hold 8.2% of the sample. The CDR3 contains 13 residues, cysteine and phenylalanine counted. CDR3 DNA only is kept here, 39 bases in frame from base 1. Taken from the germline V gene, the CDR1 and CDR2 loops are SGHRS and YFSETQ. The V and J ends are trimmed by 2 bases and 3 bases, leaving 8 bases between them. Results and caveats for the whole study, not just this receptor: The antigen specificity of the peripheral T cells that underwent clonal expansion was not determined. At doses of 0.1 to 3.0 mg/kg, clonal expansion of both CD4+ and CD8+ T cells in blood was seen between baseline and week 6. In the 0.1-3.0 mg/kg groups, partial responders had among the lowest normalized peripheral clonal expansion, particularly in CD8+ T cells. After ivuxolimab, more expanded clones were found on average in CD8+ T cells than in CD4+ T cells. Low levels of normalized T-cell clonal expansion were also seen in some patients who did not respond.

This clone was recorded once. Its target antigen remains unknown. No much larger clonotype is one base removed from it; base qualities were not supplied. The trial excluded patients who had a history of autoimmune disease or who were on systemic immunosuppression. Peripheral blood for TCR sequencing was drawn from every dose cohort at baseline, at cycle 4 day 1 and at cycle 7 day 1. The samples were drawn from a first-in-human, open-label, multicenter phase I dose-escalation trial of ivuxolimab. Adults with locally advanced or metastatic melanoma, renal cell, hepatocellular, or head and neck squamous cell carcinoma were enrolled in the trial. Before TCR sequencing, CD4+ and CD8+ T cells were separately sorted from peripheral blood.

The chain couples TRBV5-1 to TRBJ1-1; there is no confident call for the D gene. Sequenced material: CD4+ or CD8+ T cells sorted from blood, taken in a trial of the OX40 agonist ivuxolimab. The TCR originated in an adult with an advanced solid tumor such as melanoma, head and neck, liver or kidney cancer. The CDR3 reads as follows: CASSFDPDTEAFF. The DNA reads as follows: TGCGCCAGCAGCTTTGATCCCGACACTGAAGCTTTCTTT.